This TCR beta chain was obtained from a study of T cell responses to AZD1222 COVID-19 vaccine. General study results and limits: Vaccine-associated CD4 TCRs spanned spike, dominant at 160-218 and 743-854. Without day 14 samples, only post-peak T cell repertoires were studied.

Germline CDR1 MNHEY, CDR2 SVGAGI. This CDR3 contains 14 residues. The V and J ends lost 6 bases and 3 bases respectively, with 14 bases between them. Details on this clone: Its antigen is not identified.

The assay was immunoSEQ multiplex PCR, and TCRdb's table has in-frame clones only and misses some. The sample carries around 140,000 clones, 92% recorded once. The sample here was peripheral blood, taken 28 days after the second AZD1222 dose. V usage is TRBV6-5 and J usage is TRBJ1-2, with a possible D match to TRBD1 (6 bases). The receptor comes from an adult who received the AZD1222 COVID-19 vaccine. The CDR3 here is CASSLPQGHYGYTF. CDR3 nucleotides: TGTGCCAGCAGCCTACCACAGGGACACTATGGCTACACCTTC.